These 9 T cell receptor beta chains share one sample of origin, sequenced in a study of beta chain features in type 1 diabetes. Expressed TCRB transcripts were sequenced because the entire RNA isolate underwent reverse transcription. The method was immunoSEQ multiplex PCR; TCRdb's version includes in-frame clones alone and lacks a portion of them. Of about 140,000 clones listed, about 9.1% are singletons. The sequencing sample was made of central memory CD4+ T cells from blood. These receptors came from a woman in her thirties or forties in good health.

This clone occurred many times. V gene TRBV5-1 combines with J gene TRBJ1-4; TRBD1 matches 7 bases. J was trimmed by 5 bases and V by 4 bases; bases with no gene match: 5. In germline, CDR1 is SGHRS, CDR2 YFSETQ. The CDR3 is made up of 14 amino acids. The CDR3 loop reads CASSPTGQNEKLFF. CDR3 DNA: TGCGCCAGCAGCCCGACAGGGCAGAATGAAAAACTGTTTTTT.

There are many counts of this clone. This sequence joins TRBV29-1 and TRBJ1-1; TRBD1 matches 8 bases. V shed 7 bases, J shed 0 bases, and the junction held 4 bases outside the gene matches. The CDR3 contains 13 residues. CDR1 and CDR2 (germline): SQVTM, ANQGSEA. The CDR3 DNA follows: TGCAGCGCCCTACAGGGGGTGAACACTGAAGCTTTCTTT. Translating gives CSALQGVNTEAFF.

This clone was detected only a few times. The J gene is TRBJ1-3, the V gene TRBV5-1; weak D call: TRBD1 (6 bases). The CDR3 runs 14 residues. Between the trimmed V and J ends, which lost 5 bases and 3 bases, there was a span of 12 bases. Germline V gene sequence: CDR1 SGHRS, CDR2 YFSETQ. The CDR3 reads CASSGGSGGNTIYF. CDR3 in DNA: TGCGCCAGCAGTGGGGGCTCCGGTGGAAACACCATATATTTT.

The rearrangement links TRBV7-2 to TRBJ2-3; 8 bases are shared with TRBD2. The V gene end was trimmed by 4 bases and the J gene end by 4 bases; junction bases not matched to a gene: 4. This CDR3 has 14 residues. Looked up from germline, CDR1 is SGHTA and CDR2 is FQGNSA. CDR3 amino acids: CASSSTSVADTQYF. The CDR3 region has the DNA TGTGCCAGCAGCTCGACTAGCGTGGCAGATACGCAGTATTTT.

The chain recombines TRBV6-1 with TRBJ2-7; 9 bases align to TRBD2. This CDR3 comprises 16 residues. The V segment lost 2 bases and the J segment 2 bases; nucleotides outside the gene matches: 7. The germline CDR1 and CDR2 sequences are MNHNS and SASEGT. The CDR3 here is CASSEIIAGAAYEQYF. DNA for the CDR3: TGTGCCAGCAGTGAAATAATAGCGGGGGCCGCCTACGAGCAGTACTTC.

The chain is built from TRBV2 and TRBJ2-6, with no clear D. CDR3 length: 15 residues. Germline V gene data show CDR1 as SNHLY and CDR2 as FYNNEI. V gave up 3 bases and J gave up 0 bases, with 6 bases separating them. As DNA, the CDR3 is TGTGCCAGCAGTGAGCGGCTCTCTGGGGCCAACGTCCTGACTTTC. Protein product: CASSERLSGANVLTF.

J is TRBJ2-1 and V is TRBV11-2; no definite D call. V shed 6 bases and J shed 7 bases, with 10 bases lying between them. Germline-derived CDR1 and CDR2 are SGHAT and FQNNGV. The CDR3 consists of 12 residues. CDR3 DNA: TGTGCCAGCAGTCGAGTCCCGAATGAGCAGTTCTTC. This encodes CASSRVPNEQFF. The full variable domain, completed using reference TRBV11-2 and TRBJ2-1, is EAGVAQSPRYKIIEKRQSVAFWCNPISGHATLYWYQQILGQGPKLLIQFQNNGVVDDSQLPKDRFSAERLKGVDSTLKIQPAKLEDSAVYLCASSRVPNEQFFGPGTRLTVL.

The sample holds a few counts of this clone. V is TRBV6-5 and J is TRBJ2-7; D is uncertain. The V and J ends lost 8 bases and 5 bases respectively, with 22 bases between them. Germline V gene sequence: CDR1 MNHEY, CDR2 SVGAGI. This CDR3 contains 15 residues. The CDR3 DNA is TGTGCCAGCCACAGAGCAGGCCGACAAGCCCACGAGCAGTACTTC. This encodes CASHRAGRQAHEQYF.

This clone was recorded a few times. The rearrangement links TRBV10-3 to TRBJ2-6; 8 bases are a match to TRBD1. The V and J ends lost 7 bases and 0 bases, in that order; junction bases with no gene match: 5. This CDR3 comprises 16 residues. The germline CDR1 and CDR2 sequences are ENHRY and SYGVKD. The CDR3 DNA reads TGTGCCATCACCGGGACAGGCGCCTCTGGGGCCAACGTCCTGACTTTC. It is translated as CAITGTGASGANVLTF.